These T cell receptor beta chains were read from a single sample in a study of cytomegalovirus exposure and HLA in healthy donors. TCRdb keeps only in-frame clones here, not all; method: immunoSEQ multiplex PCR. The sample lists 100,000 to 150,000 clones; 75% to 85% were seen once. Sequencing was done on a sample of PBMCs. These receptors were taken from a male donor in good health and CMV-seronegative. Each CDR3 is given without its conserved first and last residue. A D gene is named only where the DNA matches it firmly. Some rows mark clone size as missing; the rest say once, few, many or name a class of expanded clone.

>TRBJ2-5|.|TRBV10-3|12|.
AISGRGAQETQY
>TRBJ2-2|.|TRBV27|12|TRBD1
ASSLQGAAGELF
>TRBJ1-6|.|TRBV9|12|TRBD1
ASSSGQGNSPLH
>TRBJ2-7|.|TRBV5-1|11|.
ASSFSRPYEQY
>TRBJ2-3|.|TRBV29-1|12|.
SVLTGSSTDTQY
>TRBJ2-7|.|TRBV10-3|14|TRBD1
AISVTGTGITYEQY
>TRBJ1-3|once|TRBV7-2|13|TRBD1
ASSFQTGAGNTIY
>TRBJ2-7|.|TRBV10-3|10|TRBD1
ATRDRTYEQY
>TRBJ1-1|.|TRBV9|13|.
ASSVGGRGNTEAF
>TRBJ1-4|.|TRBV6-1|14|.
ASSEDSYATNEKLF
>TRBJ2-7|.|TRBV11-2|12|TRBD1
ASSSTGRYEEQY
>TRBJ2-4|.|TRBV6-6|11|TRBD1
ASRRDRDNSQY
>TRBJ1-6|.|TRBV19|11|.
ASRPGQNSPLH
>TRBJ1-1|.|TRBV2|8|.
ASSDSEAF
>TRBJ2-1|once|TRBV18|13|TRBD2
ASSRLAGESNEQF
>TRBJ1-4|.|TRBV11-2|13|TRBD1
ASSSQGAINEKLF
>TRBJ2-5|few|TRBV5-1|11|.
ASSRQVQETQY
>TRBJ2-1|.|TRBV19|12|.
ASSPRDTNNEQF